This T cell receptor (beta chain) was sequenced for a study of blood T cell repertoires in COVID-19. On the study more broadly: Whether acute or convalescent, the COVID-19 samples came from the United States, Italy and Spain.

In the original analysis: Nucleated cell number was recorded as an estimate derived from reference gene primer amplification. The data were produced by immunoSEQ multiplex PCR, yet TCRdb's version contains in-frame clones alone and is incomplete. D and trimming come from the DNA, and the V and J calls and clone size come from that table. The sample holds about 50,000 clones; more than 90% are singletons and the top ten take 3.5% to 5%. V was pared by 8 bases and J by 8 bases, with 15 bases of the junction left unmatched. Germline V CDR1 and CDR2: MGHRA, YSYEKL. CDR3 length: 17 residues. This chain joins TRBV4-1 and TRBJ1-4; 12 bases match TRBD1. The sequence was collected from a human donor in a cohort sampled during active COVID-19. The material sequenced was peripheral blood. The CDR3 protein is CASGTRSLGTGGEKLFF. The CDR3 nucleotides read TGCGCCAGCGGAACGAGGTCTTTGGGGACAGGGGGCGAAAAACTGTTTTTT.